Detailed here is one TCR beta chain. What it binds is unknown. The source of the sample is a study of T-cell memory formation after mild COVID-19. Study-wide results and caveats: Whereas later expanders leaned CD4+, clones contracting day 15 to 85 showed a balanced CD4/CD8 makeup.

From the 5' RACE reads, TCRdb called clonotypes with MiXCR, one entry per CDR3 protein. The table includes 450,000 to 700,000 distinct CDR3 sequences, approximately 19% detected once. The CDR3 is 18 amino acids. Unmatched junction bases numbered 11, after V lost 3 bases and J lost 2 bases. Germline assignment: CDR1 LGHNA and CDR2 YSLEER. The receptor's source is an adult woman who had mild COVID-19 (a few samples of this study predate the infection). Cell type and time point are not known. The material sequenced was PBMCs or a T cell subset sorted from them (not recorded which). J is TRBJ2-3 and V is TRBV4-3, with TRBD2 matching over 10 bases. CDR3 bases: TGCGCCAGCAGCCATAAAGATGGTCTAGCGGGAGACACAGATACGCAGTATTTT. Amino acid sequence: CASSHKDGLAGDTDTQYF.